This T cell receptor (beta chain) was found in a study of blood T cell repertoires in COVID-19. Study-level information: The study drew acute and convalescent COVID-19 samples from the United States, Italy and Spain. Sample material is recorded as cDNA or gDNA derived from T cells, B-cell-depleted T cells, or PBMCs.

Using immunoSEQ multiplex PCR, the repertoire was profiled, and TCRdb retains in-frame clones only, with some absent. The data contain roughly 100,000 clones, 88% of them singletons. The CDR3 sequence is 15 residues long. The germline V and J ends were trimmed by 2 bases and 1 base, with 11 bases remaining between them. The germline V gene has CDR1 ENHRY and CDR2 SYGVKD. This chain connects TRBV10-3 to TRBJ1-1, with D hard to call. Sequenced input: peripheral blood. This receptor was obtained from a human donor in a cohort sampled during active COVID-19. The CDR3 is CAISEPGRGNTEAFF. In DNA, the CDR3 is TGTGCCATCAGTGAGCCCGGGCGGGGGAACACTGAAGCTTTCTTT.